Each of the 30 T cell receptor beta chains below was sequenced from the same sample in a study of spatial heterogeneity in lung cancer. TCRdb re-called the 5' RACE reads through MiXCR, storing one row per CDR3 protein. The sample yields 28,000 or so distinct CDR3 sequences, about 8.1% seen once. Time point: sample taken at primary tumor resection. Without sorting, whole RNA was sequenced from tumor, nontumor lung or frozen PBMC. Sequencing used PBMCs, obtained at surgery. All receptors derive from a female donor with early-stage non-small cell lung cancer.

The chain links TRBV7-2 to TRBJ2-1; 11 bases map to TRBD2. The CDR3 sequence is 17 residues long. Looked up from germline, CDR1 is SGHTA and CDR2 is FQGNSA. Trimming at V came to 0 bases and at J to 7 bases, leaving 8 bases not matched to a gene. In DNA, the CDR3 is TGTGCCAGCAGCTTAGCGGTAGCGGGAGGGCCGGGAAATGAGCAGTTCTTC. Amino acids: CASSLAVAGGPGNEQFF.

This clonotype came up many times. V gene TRBV4-3 combines with J gene TRBJ1-1, with 7 bases lining up with TRBD1. Germline values: CDR1 LGHNA, CDR2 YSLEER. There are 15 residues in the CDR3. Germline trimming cut 0 bases from V and 5 bases from J; bases unmatched to any gene: 6. For the CDR3, the DNA is TGCGCCAGCAGCCAAGACCGGGACAGTAGGACTGAAGCTTTCTTT. Protein sequence: CASSQDRDSRTEAFF.

This clonotype came up many times. CDR3 in DNA: TGTGCCAGCAGTCAACCGACGGGGAGCGGGAGCGACGGGGGAGAGACCCAGTACTTC. Its translation is CASSQPTGSGSDGGETQYF. This sequence joins TRBV28 and TRBJ2-5, with TRBD2 matching 8 bases. V dropped 5 bases and J dropped 4; count of bases not matched to a gene: 21. The CDR3 covers 19 residues. Germline values: CDR1 MDHEN, CDR2 SYDVKM.

Concerning this clonotype: It may be a read error: a sequence one base away is much more abundant. This chain connects TRBV5-1 to TRBJ2-7, with TRBD1 matching over 9 bases. Germline CDR1 is SGHRS and CDR2 is YFSETQ. The CDR3 runs 11 residues. CDR3: CVSSPGQGRYF. DNA of the CDR3: TGCGTCAGCAGCCCGGGACAGGGAAGGTACTTC.

The sample holds many counts of this clonotype. The junction differs from germline at one of its ends, possibly a read error. The chain couples TRBV7-7 to TRBJ2-2, with a possible D match to TRBD2 (5 bases). CDR3 length equals 15 residues. Germline V gene lookup returns CDR1 SSHAT and CDR2 FNYEAQ (reference sequence). The CDR3 loop reads CASSLEIGGTGELFF. The DNA for the CDR3 is TGTGCTAGCAGCTTAGAAATCGGAGGAACCGGGGAGCTGTTTTTT. Full variable domain (missing parts from reference TRBV7-7 and TRBJ2-2): GAGVSQSPRYKVTKRGQDVTLRCDPISSHATLYWYQQALGQGPEFLTYFNYEAQPDKSGLPSDRFSAERPEGSISTLTIQRTEQRDSAMYRCASSLEIGGTGELFFGEGSRLTVL.

The chain links TRBV24-1 to TRBJ2-7, with 9 bases identical to TRBD1. CDR1 and CDR2 from the germline V gene are KGHDR and SFDVKD. Germline trimming cut 4 bases from V and 4 bases from J; bases unmatched to any gene: 7. This CDR3 has 15 amino acids. The CDR3 DNA reads as TGTGCCACCAGTGACCCGGGACAGGGAGGGTACGAGCAGTACTTC. Residues: CATSDPGQGGYEQYF.

The chain is built from TRBV7-3 and TRBJ2-1, with no clear D. This CDR3 contains 12 residues. The germline gives CDR1 SGHTA, CDR2 FQGTGA. Trimming took off 6 bases at V and 7 bases at J, with 10 bases between the two ends. The DNA of the CDR3 is TGTGCCAGCAGTGCTATCGGTAATGAGCAGTTCTTC. Translating it yields CASSAIGNEQFF.

This clonotype was counted ten times or more. This sequence joins TRBV11-2 and TRBJ2-2; D possibly corresponds to TRBD1 (5 bases). V was trimmed by 5 bases and J by 0 bases, leaving 10 bases between them. Germline V lookup: CDR1 SGHAT, CDR2 FQNNGV. The CDR3 spans 15 residues. Here the CDR3 reads CASSQGSANTGELFF. In DNA form, the CDR3 reads TGTGCCAGCAGCCAGGGTTCGGCGAACACCGGGGAGCTGTTTTTT.

This clonotype was counted at least ten times. The genes are TRBV7-9 and TRBJ1-1, with a possible D match to TRBD1 (5 bases). The CDR3 is made up of 15 amino acids. The V end lost 1 base, the J end lost 1 base, and 10 bases lay between the germline ends. Germline values: CDR1 SEHNR, CDR2 FQNEAQ (reference sequence). The chain's CDR3 is CASSLVSGPNTEAFF. CDR3 sequence (DNA): TGTGCCAGCAGCTTAGTCTCAGGGCCGAACACTGAAGCTTTCTTT.

The V call is TRBV28, the J call TRBJ2-7, with D perhaps matching TRBD2 (5 bases). This CDR3 is 15 amino acids long. V was cut by 6 bases and J by 0 bases, with 15 bases left in between. Germline assignment: CDR1 MDHEN and CDR2 SYDVKM. This CDR3 is CASSLGGPGSYEQYF. CDR3 sequence (DNA): TGTGCCAGCAGCCTTGGAGGACCCGGCTCCTACGAGCAGTACTTC.

This rearrangement joins TRBV6-2 or TRBV6-3 to TRBJ1-1; D is perhaps TRBD1 (5 bases). Trimming took 6 bases from V and 3 from J, leaving 14 bases between them. Germline V gives CDR1 MNHEY, CDR2 SVGEGT. The CDR3 covers 14 residues. For the CDR3, the DNA is TGTGCCAGCAGGTACGACAGTATTTACACTGAAGCTTTCTTT. Translation: CASRYDSIYTEAFF.

This clonotype was seen at least ten times. The chain couples TRBV27 to TRBJ2-5; 9 positions agree with TRBD2. Germline CDR1 reads MNHEY; CDR2 reads SMNVEV (reference sequence). The J segment lost 5 bases and the V segment lost 5 bases, leaving 12 bases of the junction unmatched. This CDR3 is built from 16 residues. Here the CDR3 DNA reads TGTGCCAGCAGTGTTTTTCCCGGGACTAGCAGCGAGACCCAGTACTTC. Its translation: CASSVFPGTSSETQYF.

This clonotype has ten or more counts. The chain recombines TRBV7-2 with TRBJ2-1; 8 positions match TRBD1. With V trimmed by 5 bases and J by 3 bases, 6 bases remained unmatched. This CDR3 is 15 amino acids long. Germline CDR1 is SGHTA and CDR2 is FQGNSA. The CDR3 DNA is TGTGCCAGCAGCCGACGGACAGGGTACTACAATGAGCAGTTCTTC. Amino acid sequence: CASSRRTGYYNEQFF.

Ten or more counts support this clonotype. The rearrangement joins TRBV19 to TRBJ1-2, with D unresolved. The CDR3 length is 13 residues. With 5 bases removed from V and 3 bases from J, the gap between germline ends came to 10 bases. Germline V lookup: CDR1 LNHDA, CDR2 SQIVND (reference sequence). The CDR3 DNA reads TGTGCCAGTAGTCCCCGCAGAGACTATGGCTACACCTTC. Protein sequence: CASSPRRDYGYTF.

CDR3 nucleotides: TGCGCCAGCAGTGTGTCTAGCGGGTGGATCAATGAGCAGTTCTTC. Amino acid sequence: CASSVSSGWINEQFF. The chain is built from TRBV5-1 and TRBJ2-1; 8 nucleotides align to TRBD2. The CDR3 has 15 residues. Germline V CDR1 and CDR2: SGHRS, YFSETQ. V shed 5 bases, J shed 6 bases, and the junction held 10 bases outside the gene matches.

The sample holds a few counts of this clonotype. The rearrangement uses TRBV7-2 and TRBJ2-5, with a tentative D call TRBD2 (5 bases). The CDR3 is 14 amino acids. The V end was cut by 0 bases, the J end by 5 bases, with 10 bases between. The germline V gene encodes CDR1 SGHTA and CDR2 FQGNSA. The CDR3 nucleotides read TGTGCCAGCAGCTTAGCGGGAGTGGGGGAGACCCAGTACTTC. Translation gives CASSLAGVGETQYF.

This clonotype was counted a few times. J is TRBJ1-6 and V is TRBV30, with D possibly TRBD1 on 5 matching bases. V was trimmed by 2 bases and J by 4 bases, leaving 12 bases between them. CDR1 is GTSNPN, CDR2 SVGIG, per germline (reference sequence). The CDR3 consists of 15 residues. The CDR3 DNA reads TGTGCCTGGAGTAAAGGGGACCTATATAATTCACCCCTCCACTTT. Translated, it gives CAWSKGDLYNSPLHF. Full variable domain (remainder filled in from reference TRBV30 and TRBJ1-6): SQTIHQWPATLVQPVGSPLSLECTVEGTSNPNLYWYRQAAGRGLQLLFYSVGIGQISSEVPQNLSASRPQDRQFILSSKKLLLSDSGFYLCAWSKGDLYNSPLHFGNGTRLTVT.

This chain joins TRBV2 and TRBJ2-3; 7 bases fit TRBD1. The V gene end was trimmed by 4 bases and the J gene end by 3 bases; junction bases not matched to a gene: 7. Germline values: CDR1 SNHLY, CDR2 FYNNEI. CDR3 size: 15 residues. The CDR3: CASSVQGVGTDTQYF. The CDR3 region has the DNA TGTGCCAGCAGTGTGCAGGGGGTCGGAACAGATACGCAGTATTTT.

On this clonotype: A read error may be the cause here, since a much bigger clone is one base away. This rearrangement joins TRBV11-2 to TRBJ2-1; 7 positions match TRBD1. V shed 4 bases, J shed 6 bases, and the junction held 3 bases outside the gene matches. The CDR3 is made up of 13 amino acids. CDR1 SGHAT and CDR2 FQNNGV come from the germline V gene. CDR3 DNA: TGTGCCAGCAGCTGCGACAGGGTCAATGAGCAGTTCTTC. Protein sequence: CASSCDRVNEQFF.

The gene calls are TRBV27 and TRBJ2-7; 14 nucleotides line up with TRBD2. The ends lost 6 bases at V and 6 bases at J; junction bases unmatched: 10. Per germline, CDR1 MNHEY and CDR2 SMNVEV (reference sequence). The CDR3 sequence is 16 residues long. The CDR3 nucleotides read TGTGCCAGCAGATCGACTCCGGGACTAGCGGGAGTCGAGCAGTACTTC. Translating gives CASRSTPGLAGVEQYF.

This clonotype was detected ten times or more. The chain recombines TRBV11-2 with TRBJ2-1; tentatively, D is TRBD2 (6 bases). V gave up 3 bases and J gave up 8 bases, with 14 bases separating them. CDR1 SGHAT and CDR2 FQNNGV come from the germline V gene. The CDR3 totals 14 residues. This chain's CDR3 is CASSFLALGDEQFF. The CDR3 DNA sequence: TGTGCCAGCAGCTTTCTAGCGCTGGGGGATGAGCAGTTCTTC.

This clonotype was seen ten or more times. The V and J genes are TRBV20-1 and TRBJ2-1; D gene uncertain. The CDR3 is 11 residues long. V gave up 6 bases and J gave up 8 bases, with 11 bases separating them. CDR1 and CDR2 (germline): DFQATT, SNEGSKA (reference sequence). CDR3 residues: CSAPELDEQFF. For the CDR3, the DNA is TGCAGTGCCCCTGAGCTGGATGAGCAGTTCTTC.

There are many counts of this clonotype. This chain uses TRBV20-1 with TRBJ2-1; TRBD2 agrees at 9 bases. Germline V gene data show CDR1 as DFQATT and CDR2 as SNEGSKA (reference sequence). With V trimmed by 2 bases and J by 0 bases, 8 bases remained unmatched. The CDR3 covers 17 residues. The CDR3, as DNA: TGCAGTGCTAGAACAGCGGGAGGCCGCAGCTCCTACAATGAGCAGTTCTTC. It specifies CSARTAGGRSSYNEQFF.

This clonotype has at least ten counts. This sequence joins TRBV20-1 and TRBJ2-4; TRBD1 or TRBD2 may be the D gene (5 bases each). V lost 5 bases, J lost 1 base, and 21 bases lay in between. There are 17 residues in the CDR3. Germline CDR1 DFQATT, CDR2 SNEGSKA (reference sequence). CDR3 region: CSAVKVRGAVAKNIQYF. The CDR3 DNA follows: TGCAGTGCTGTAAAGGTTAGAGGGGCCGTCGCCAAAAACATTCAGTACTTC.

This clonotype was picked up a small number of times. The chain recombines TRBV7-3 with TRBJ2-2; possible D gene TRBD1, 5 bases. There are 13 residues in the CDR3. Germline loops: CDR1 SGHTA, CDR2 FQGTGA. The ends were cut back, 11 bases at V and 4 bases at J, with 14 bases in the middle. CDR3 residues: CASRKGLTGELFF. DNA for the CDR3: TGTGCCTCCCGGAAGGGGCTCACCGGGGAGCTGTTTTTT.

This clonotype was seen a few times. This chain links TRBV20-1 with TRBJ2-2, with 10 bases that match TRBD2. CDR3 size: 14 residues. V was pared by 2 bases and J by 7 bases, with 4 bases of the junction left unmatched. CDR1 and CDR2 from the germline V gene are DFQATT and SNEGSKA (reference sequence). CDR3 nucleotides: TGCAGTGCTAGACTAGCGGGAGCAGGCGGGGAGCTGTTTTTT. Translated, it gives CSARLAGAGGELFF.

This clonotype occurred many times. V is TRBV2 and J is TRBJ1-5; D gene ambiguous. The CDR3 is 13 amino acids. V was shortened by 4 bases and J by 4 bases, with 8 bases between the two germline ends. Germline lookup yields CDR1 SNHLY and CDR2 FYNNEI. The CDR3 loop is CASSGAGNQPQHF. CDR3 nucleotide sequence: TGTGCCAGCAGTGGTGCTGGGAATCAGCCCCAGCATTTT.

The genes are TRBV6-5 and TRBJ1-1; D is possibly TRBD1 (5 bases). The CDR3 length is 12 residues. Germline lookup yields CDR1 MNHEY and CDR2 SVGAGI. V was pared by 6 bases and J by 10 bases, with 15 bases between. The CDR3 region is CASSSNQGGAFF. The DNA of the CDR3 is TGTGCCAGCAGCTCTAACCAGGGAGGAGCTTTCTTT.

This chain uses TRBV6-4 with TRBJ2-1; D may be TRBD1 (5 bases). This CDR3 comprises 15 residues. V was shortened by 4 bases and J by 8 bases, with 18 bases between the two germline ends. The germline gives CDR1 MRHNA, CDR2 SNTAGT. CDR3 coding DNA: TGTGCCAGCAGTGTACAGGCCAGAGCCTCCGATGAGCAGTTCTTC. Translating gives CASSVQARASDEQFF.

This clonotype was found a few times. The chain joins TRBV5-4 to TRBJ1-2; D may be TRBD1 (6 bases). The CDR3 has 13 residues. Germline V lookup: CDR1 SGHNT, CDR2 YYREEE (reference sequence). V gave up 5 bases and J gave up 2 bases, with 10 bases separating them. The chain's CDR3 is CASRPGTNYGYTF. Here the CDR3 DNA reads TGTGCCAGCAGGCCCGGGACAAACTATGGCTACACCTTC.